This T cell receptor (beta chain) was captured by sequencing in a study of identical twins (dated by TCRdb to the mid-2010s). For the study in its entirety: To test whether fetal clonotypes persist, the study used deep sequencing on TCR alpha and beta repertoires from monozygotic twins, unrelated adults of various ages, and cord blood. Replicate twin experiments were performed at different times using different library preparation protocols to rule out contamination.

Library preparation used 5' RACE. The instrument given in TCRdb is Illumina HiSeq 2000. A universal primer binding site was introduced by template switching, and a unique molecular identifier was present in the final cDNA, enabling accurate counting of TCR cDNA molecules. First-strand cDNA for TCR alpha and beta chains was synthesized from specific primers in the conserved constant-segment region. To control for contamination, every cDNA library carried two barcodes: a SMART-Mk sample barcode plus Illumina barcodes. TruSeq adapter sequences, together with Illumina sample barcodes, were added in two successive PCR steps. Sequencing of the TCR alpha and beta cDNA libraries was done on the Illumina HiSeq platform using custom primers. The study's processing was this. Raw reads were processed with MiGEC to extract unique molecular identifiers, and MiXCR was used to determine CDR3 positions. For each individual, recombination models were inferred using an EM algorithm with the repgenHMM and IGoR tools. Shared clonotype analysis was performed with the tcR package in R, normalizing sharing by the product of cloneset sizes. To study raw recombination free of thymic and clonal selection effects, out-of-frame nonproductive sequences were analyzed. TCRdb redid the processing of the public reads, applying fastp at Q25 and MiXCR, and retained in-frame beta chains. Each record represents a unique CDR3 protein, reported with the most common genes and DNA among its rows. These V and J calls derive from TCRdb rather than the authors' analysis. The sample records more than 650,000 distinct CDR3 sequences, around 6% of which are singletons. About 2% of the sample belongs to the ten largest clones.

The CDR3 numbers 14 residues from cysteine through phenylalanine. Only the CDR3 DNA stays, 42 bases, in frame from base 1. The junction carries 8 bases between V and J, which are trimmed by 1 base and 4 bases respectively. Results and caveats for the whole study, not just this receptor: Out-of-frame TCR alpha sharing in monozygotic twins was systematically underestimated by recombination models, whereas sharing between unrelated individuals was in agreement with the recombination models. Compared with coincidental sharing between unrelated individuals, an excess of low generation-probability sequences was observed among out-of-frame TCR alpha sequences shared between twins. Because the same donors could not be followed over many years, the conclusions relied on cross-sectional statistical analysis. Invariant T cells such as MAIT and iNKT could partly confound zero-insertion analyses, though diverse VJ usage argued against this for most clonotypes. A weaker excess of twin sharing was found in beta out-of-frame sequences because the signal-to-noise ratio was lowered by fewer shared sequences. Abundant cord blood beta clonotypes had fewer insertions, young adult naive repertoires showed a similar but weaker trend, and memory repertoires showed no such trend.

Every donor in the study was a healthy Caucasian. Three unrelated non-twin adults were additionally sequenced: a male aged 18 to 29, a male aged 50 to 60 and a female aged 50 to 60. Miltenyi CD45RO+ enrichment and human naive T-cell isolation kits were used to isolate memory (CD45RO+) and naive T cells from PBMC. This clonotype was counted ten times or more. No antigen is known for it. Nothing much larger sits one base from this clone, and base qualities are not available. This clonotype was sampled from a man younger than 35 in good health. Sequences were obtained from naive T cells sorted from blood. What this sample's cell subset or site label stands for: cells isolated with a human naive T-cell isolation kit. The rearranged chain carries TRBV12-3 or TRBV12-4 and TRBJ2-1, with an unclear D gene assignment. This receptor carries the CDR3 CASSLVRPYNEQFF. The nucleotide sequence is given as TGTGCCAGCAGTTTAGTAAGGCCTTACAATGAGCAGTTCTTC.